This TCR beta chain was captured by sequencing in a study of molecular identifiers for immune sequencing clone quantification. Overall study findings and caveats: About a million naive cells reportedly did not prevent detection of spiked Jurkat TCR RNA from one cell. Clones that exceeded 20 RNA copies held over 99% of effector molecules, yet under 1% in naive cells. Highly expanded clone sizes could be underestimated by identical TCR molecules sharing a barcode.

Only a few counts were recorded for this clonotype. The antigen remains unidentified. Sorting captured naive CD8 T cells as CD8+CD4-CCR7+CD45RA+. From the PCR reads, TCRdb called clonotypes with MiXCR, one entry per CDR3 protein. The sample lists about 98,000 distinct CDR3 sequences; 30% to 35% were seen once. The TCR was taken from a human donor in good health. Some libraries in this study had Jurkat cell RNA spiked in. The material sequenced was naive CD8+ T cells from blood, with Jurkat cell RNA spiked in. Subset: FACS-sorted CD8+CD4-CCR7+CD45RA+ naive T cells.

DNA for the CDR3: TGCAGTACTGAACTGTGGGGGGTCGATGAGCAGTTCTTC. Amino acids: CSTELWGVDEQFF. This chain connects TRBV20-1 to TRBJ2-1, with D possibly matching TRBD2 (6 bases). Trimming cost V 8 bases and J 8 bases, with 19 bases left between them. CDR1 and CDR2 from the germline V gene are DFQATT and SNEGSKA (reference sequence). CDR3 size: 13 residues.